The 5 T cell receptor beta chains presented below share a single source sample, sequenced in a study of molecular identifiers for immune sequencing clone quantification. TCRdb reanalysed the PCR reads using MiXCR and keeps one entry per CDR3 protein. The sample yields about 640,000 distinct CDR3 sequences, roughly 21% seen once. The sequenced sample was naive CD8+ T cells from blood, with Jurkat cell RNA spiked in. Subset specified: FACS-sorted CD8+CD4-CCR7+CD45RA+ naive T cells. These receptors came from a human donor in good health. Some libraries in this study had Jurkat cell RNA spiked in.

There are a few counts of this clonotype. At one of its ends the junction is not consistent with the germline gene, which may arise from a read error. The chain carries TRBV19 and TRBJ1-1, with TRBD1 identical over 9 bases. CDR1 LNHDA and CDR2 SQIVND come from the germline V gene (reference sequence). CDR3 length: 18 residues. CDR3 residues: CAGSTRLGTGTVNTEAFF. The CDR3 DNA is TGTGCCGGTAGTACGAGACTCGGGACAGGGACTGTGAACACTGAAGCTTTCTTT. Complete variable domain (other parts from reference TRBV19 and TRBJ1-1): DGGITQSPKYLFRKEGQNVTLSCEQNLNHDAMYWYRQDPGQGLRLIYYSQIVNDFQKGDIAEGYSVSREKKESFPLTVTSAQKNPTAFYLCAGSTRLGTGTVNTEAFFGQGTRLTVV.

This clonotype was seen more than once but under ten times. V gene TRBV30 combines with J gene TRBJ1-3; D call uncertain. Per the germline V gene, CDR1 is GTSNPN and CDR2 is SVGIG (reference sequence). The CDR3 spans 14 residues. The V end was cut by 5 bases, the J end by 0 bases, with 11 bases between. The CDR3 bases are TGTGCCTGGCAAAATAGAGGCTCTGGAAACACCATATATTTT. Translated, it gives CAWQNRGSGNTIYF.

This clonotype appeared once. This chain connects TRBV12-3 or TRBV12-4 to TRBJ1-2; D ambiguous. This CDR3 is built from 16 residues. Between the trimmed V and J ends, which lost 4 bases and 0 bases, there was a span of 15 bases. CDR3: CASSSSTEPANYGYTF. For the CDR3, the DNA is TGTGCCAGCAGTTCGTCGACCGAGCCAGCTAACTATGGCTACACCTTC.

This clonotype was observed at least ten times. The chain combines TRBV4-3 with TRBJ2-7, with 8 bases identical to TRBD2. The V gene's germline CDR1 is LGHNA and CDR2 YSLEER. CDR3 size: 16 residues. The V gene end was trimmed by 0 bases and the J gene end by 2 bases; junction bases not matched to a gene: 6. CDR3 amino acids: CASSQDRAGEAYEQYF. CDR3 bases: TGCGCCAGCAGCCAAGATCGAGCGGGAGAGGCCTACGAGCAGTACTTC.

Ten or more counts support this clonotype. The rearrangement joins TRBV20-1 to TRBJ2-2, with no clear D. Per the germline V gene, CDR1 is DFQATT and CDR2 is SNEGSKA (reference sequence). Trimming removed 1 base at V and 4 bases at J, with 10 bases between. The CDR3 sequence is 14 residues long. This CDR3 is CSARVALGTGELFF. CDR3 DNA: TGCAGTGCTAGAGTGGCGCTGGGCACCGGGGAGCTGTTTTTT.